The 7 T cell receptor beta chains in this list originate from one sample, sequenced in a study of OX40 agonist ivuxolimab in advanced cancers. Method: immunoSEQ multiplex PCR; TCRdb's copy keeps in-frame clones and lacks some. Among approximately 42,000 clones listed, about 81% were seen once. The material sequenced was CD4+ or CD8+ T cells sorted from blood, taken in a trial of the OX40 agonist ivuxolimab. Receptors were obtained from an adult with an advanced solid tumor such as melanoma, head and neck, liver or kidney cancer.

The rearrangement links TRBV4-2 to TRBJ2-7; D gene unclear. The CDR3 length is 17 residues. The germline V and J ends were trimmed by 5 bases and 4 bases, with 24 bases remaining between them. CDR1 and CDR2 from the germline V gene are LGHNA and YNFKEQ. CDR3 bases: TGTGCCAGCAGCTTGAGCGTTTTCGCGGAGCACTTGTACGAGCAGTACGTC. Its protein product is CASSLSVFAEHLYEQYV.

This clone was seen just once. This sequence joins TRBV5-1 and TRBJ1-6, with TRBD1 matching 7 bases. The CDR3 covers 15 residues. J lost 7 bases, V lost 3 bases, and 7 bases had no gene match. In germline, CDR1 is SGHRS, CDR2 YFSETQ. The CDR3 nucleotides are TGCGCCAGCAGCTCGGAGGGGACAGTGAATTCACCCCTCCACTTT. It is translated as CASSSEGTVNSPLHF.

The V and J genes are TRBV6-6 and TRBJ1-1; 7 bases map to TRBD1. Germline V gene lookup returns CDR1 MNHNY and CDR2 SVGAGI (reference sequence). The CDR3 contains 14 residues. Unmatched junction bases numbered 10, after V lost 5 bases and J lost 7 bases. CDR3 sequence: CASSTGTEILEAFF. DNA for the CDR3: TGTGCCAGCAGTACCGGGACAGAGATACTTGAAGCTTTCTTT.

This clone was counted only a few times. V and J are TRBV11-3 and TRBJ1-1; 8 positions agree with TRBD1. The CDR3 covers 16 residues. The V gene end was trimmed by 4 bases and the J gene end by 7 bases; junction bases not matched to a gene: 14. From germline, CDR1 is SGHNT and CDR2 YENEEA. CDR3 sequence (DNA): TGTGCCAGCAGCTCCCATCATTTGAACAGGGGGAATGAAGCTTTCTTT. It yields the protein CASSSHHLNRGNEAFF. Using reference TRBV11-3 and TRBJ1-1 for the parts outside the CDR3, the full variable domain is EAGVVQSPRYKIIEKKQPVAFWCNPISGHNTLYWYLQNLGQGPELLIRYENEEAVDDSQLPKDRFSAERLKGVDSTLKIQPAELGDSAVYLCASSSHHLNRGNEAFFGQGTRLTVV.

This clone appeared a few times. The chain uses TRBV7-5 and TRBJ1-1; the DNA was not used to check the table's D call, TRBD1. TRBV7-5 is classified as a pseudogene. The CDR3 runs to 16 residues. The CDR3 nucleotides are TGTGCCAGCAGCTTAATCCCTGTCAACATGAACACTGAAGCTTTCTTT. Encoded protein: CASSLIPVNMNTEAFF.

The CDR3 reads CASRIGGNYEQYV. The CDR3 nucleotides are TGTGCCAGCAGAATAGGGGGAAACTACGAGCAGTACGTC. The V and J genes are TRBV6-5 and TRBJ2-7; TRBD1 is a possible D gene (6 bases). The V gene lost 6 bases and the J gene lost 3 bases, with 12 bases spanning the gap. From germline, CDR1 is MNHEY and CDR2 SVGAGI. The CDR3 covers 13 residues.

The chain has TRBV6-6 and TRBJ2-5, with a tentative D call TRBD2 (5 bases). V gave up 0 bases and J gave up 9 bases, with 8 bases separating them. The germline V gene has CDR1 MNHNY and CDR2 SVGAGI (reference sequence). There are 12 residues in the CDR3. CDR3 region: CASSYSDGAQYF. In nucleotides, the CDR3 is TGTGCCAGCAGTTACTCAGACGGGGCCCAGTACTTC.